This T cell receptor (beta chain) stems from a study of Graves' ophthalmopathy and Graves' hyperthyroidism. Overall study results and limits: Most expanded clonotypes from thyroid (those above 0.001 frequency) were also found in blood.

Beta-chain TCR CDR3 regions were amplified from RNA transcripts. HTBI primers were employed in first-round RT-PCR, then a second-round multiplex PCR followed. One entry per CDR3 protein results from TCRdb running MiXCR on the multiplex PCR reads. The table has a few hundred thousand distinct CDR3 sequences, roughly a sixth seen once; the top ten hold roughly 12%. The study enrolled ophthalmopathy donors with moderate-to-severe activity, CAS ≥3, NOSPECS ≥4 and duration under 3 months. Sampling less than 13 ml of fresh peripheral blood provided the PBMCs. This clonotype occurred many times. What it binds is unknown. This receptor was identified in an adult man with Graves' ophthalmopathy. Material: peripheral blood.

CDR3 sequence reads: CSVEDRLGHYGYTF. The CDR3, as DNA: TGCAGCGTTGAAGATCGACTAGGTCACTATGGCTACACCTTC. The rearrangement uses TRBV29-1 and TRBJ1-2; unclear D gene. Germline V lookup: CDR1 SQVTM, CDR2 ANQGSEA. Deletions cut 0 bases from V and 3 bases from J, with 11 bases between. This CDR3 region has 14 residues.